The T cell receptor beta chain described here comes from a study of spatial heterogeneity in lung cancer. Study at large: Detected sequences consistently included more beta-chain ones than alpha-chain ones. Raw-read counts averaged over ten per unique TCR and UMI combination.

Study conclusions and caveats: Tumor TCRs that were ubiquitous and expanded showed up in blood more at resection than follow-up.

Losses at the gene ends were 5 bases for V and 2 bases for J; bases not matched to a gene: 8. Germline V gives CDR1 DFQATT, CDR2 SNEGSKA (reference sequence). CDR3 length equals 15 residues. Time point reported: sample taken at primary tumor resection. From tumor, nontumor lung or frozen PBMC, whole RNA was taken unsorted for sequencing. All TCR cDNA molecules were individually tagged with a unique molecular identifier. Using its own MiXCR run on the 5' RACE reads, TCRdb lists one record per CDR3 protein. This sample yields some 15,000 distinct CDR3 sequences, of which 6.5% to 8.5% are seen a single time; 25% to 40% belongs to the top ten. This clonotype has more than one count but fewer than ten. No antigen is known for it.

The material sequenced was PBMCs, taken at surgery. The receptor was derived from a female donor with early-stage non-small cell lung cancer. The chain employs TRBV20-1 and TRBJ2-5, with 10 bases lining up with TRBD2. The CDR3 DNA sequence: TGCAGTGCTGGGACAACTAGCGGGACACAAGAGACCCAGTACTTC. Protein product: CSAGTTSGTQETQYF.